Following are 18 T cell receptor beta chains from one sample sequenced in a study of blood T cell repertoires in COVID-19. The table came from immunoSEQ multiplex PCR; TCRdb's copy has only in-frame clones and leaves some out. In the table there are around 83,000 clones, 86% of which are singletons. Sequenced material: peripheral blood. The receptors derive from a man aged 45-65 years with active or convalescent COVID-19.

This clone was observed a single time. The chain combines TRBV18 with TRBJ2-5; a weak D match, TRBD2 (5 bases). Trimming took 6 bases from V and 2 from J, leaving 13 bases between them. The CDR3 extends over 14 amino acids. The germline gives CDR1 KGHSH, CDR2 LQKENI. The CDR3 nucleotides are TGTGCCAGCTCGGATAGAACGGGACAAGAGACCCAGTACTTC. It encodes CASSDRTGQETQYF. The whole variable domain, filled in from reference TRBV18 and TRBJ2-5, reads NAGVMQNPRHLVRRRGQEARLRCSPMKGHSHVYWYRQLPEEGLKFMVYLQKENIIDESGMPKERFSAEFPKEGPSILRIQQVVRGDSAAYFCASSDRTGQETQYFGPGTRLLVL.

J is TRBJ2-3 and V is TRBV30, with D perhaps matching TRBD1 (5 bases). This CDR3 region has 16 residues. Germline CDR1 reads GTSNPN; CDR2 reads SVGIG (reference sequence). With 1 base removed from V and 4 bases from J, the gap between germline ends came to 18 bases. The CDR3 bases are TGTGCCTGGAGTGGGTCGGCAGGGATGGTGGCAGATACGCAGTATTTT. Encoded protein: CAWSGSAGMVADTQYF.

This rearrangement joins TRBV7-2 to TRBJ1-5; D uncertain. CDR3 length: 14 amino acids. Trimming shortened V by 5 bases and J by 6 bases, and 14 bases separated the two germline ends. The germline gives CDR1 SGHTA, CDR2 FQGNSA. The CDR3 protein is CASSLTGAGQPQHF. CDR3 DNA: TGTGCCAGCAGCCTAACTGGAGCGGGTCAGCCCCAGCATTTT.

The chain uses TRBV30 and TRBJ1-3; no clear D gene. The CDR3 sequence is 10 residues long. CDR1 GTSNPN and CDR2 SVGIG come from the germline V gene (reference sequence). Deletions cut 7 bases from V and 3 bases from J, with 4 bases between. The CDR3 sequence is CAFNGNTIYF. CDR3 sequence (DNA): TGTGCCTTCAATGGAAACACCATATATTTT. Variable domain in full (rest from reference TRBV30 and TRBJ1-3): SQTIHQWPATLVQPVGSPLSLECTVEGTSNPNLYWYRQAAGRGLQLLFYSVGIGQISSEVPQNLSASRPQDRQFILSSKKLLLSDSGFYLCAFNGNTIYFGEGSWLTVV.

The V and J genes are TRBV18 and TRBJ2-3, with TRBD2 matching over 7 bases. Germline CDR1 and CDR2: KGHSH and LQKENI. This CDR3 is 14 amino acids long. Unmatched junction bases numbered 7, after V lost 3 bases and J lost 7 bases. The CDR3 region is CASSPSGGRHTQYF. The CDR3 nucleotides are TGTGCCAGCTCACCCTCGGGGGGTCGACATACGCAGTATTTT.

This sequence joins TRBV18 and TRBJ1-3; unclear D gene. The CDR3 has 16 residues. V was shortened by 0 bases and J by 0 bases, with 9 bases between the two germline ends. The germline V gene has CDR1 KGHSH and CDR2 LQKENI. Written as DNA, the CDR3 is TGTGCCAGCTCACCACCTGTGGGGAGCTCTGGAAACACCATATATTTT. It encodes CASSPPVGSSGNTIYF.

J is TRBJ1-4 and V is TRBV28; possible D gene TRBD1, 5 bases. Germline CDR1 MDHEN, CDR2 SYDVKM. V was trimmed by 4 bases and J by 6 bases, leaving 15 bases between them. The CDR3 has 15 amino acids. CDR3 coding DNA: TGTGCCAGCAGTTCTGGGGGGGGATTTGATGAAAAACTGTTTTTT. Translation: CASSSGGGFDEKLFF.

The chain has TRBV9 and TRBJ2-1; 8 positions agree with TRBD1. V lost 0 bases and J lost 5; bases outside the gene matches: 10. CDR1 is SGDLS and CDR2 is YYNGEE in the germline V gene. The CDR3 length is 17 residues. As DNA, the CDR3 is TGTGCCAGCAGCGTAGAATTGGGGGACAGGATTAACAATGAGCAGTTCTTC. Its protein is CASSVELGDRINNEQFF.

The chain carries TRBV3-1 (or the pseudogene TRBV3-2) and TRBJ2-7; D remains unclear. Germline V gene data show CDR1 as LGHDT and CDR2 as YNNKEL (reference sequence). The CDR3 has 14 residues. Deletions cut 0 bases from V and 2 bases from J, with 8 bases between. CDR3 in amino acids: CASSQEVGAYEQYF. The CDR3 DNA is TGTGCCAGCAGCCAAGAGGTCGGTGCCTACGAGCAGTACTTC.

This clone has just a few counts. This chain connects TRBV4-2 to TRBJ2-3; 12 bases match TRBD2. J was trimmed by 1 base and V by 2 bases; bases with no gene match: 1. The germline V gene has CDR1 LGHNA and CDR2 YNFKEQ. The CDR3 runs 16 residues. CDR3 in DNA: TGTGCCAGCAGCCAACGACTAGCGGGAGGCACAGATACGCAGTATTTT. Protein sequence: CASSQRLAGGTDTQYF.

The V and J genes are TRBV6-6 and TRBJ1-2, with TRBD1 as a possible D gene (5 bases). The V gene lost 7 bases and the J gene lost 0 bases, with 12 bases spanning the gap. Germline V gene lookup returns CDR1 MNHNY and CDR2 SVGAGI (reference sequence). The CDR3 covers 14 residues. The CDR3 DNA reads TGTGCCAGCACGACAGCCCATACTAACTATGGCTACACCTTC. This translates into CASTTAHTNYGYTF.

This chain connects TRBV30 to TRBJ1-1; D ambiguous. Per the germline V gene, CDR1 is GTSNPN and CDR2 is SVGIG (reference sequence). V lost 4 bases to trimming and J lost 4 bases, with 28 bases between them. This CDR3 is 18 amino acids long. The CDR3 nucleotides are TGTGCCTGGACCGAGCGACCTCCCGGGTCTCCTCTATTCACTGAAGCTTTCTTT. It encodes CAWTERPPGSPLFTEAFF.

This CDR3 reads CASSFSRQDPRGYTF. As DNA, the CDR3 is TGTGCCAGCAGTTTTAGCCGACAGGACCCCCGTGGCTACACCTTC. V is TRBV28 and J is TRBJ1-2; D possibly corresponds to TRBD1 (6 bases). Trimming took 3 bases from V and 7 from J, leaving 18 bases between them. Germline values: CDR1 MDHEN, CDR2 SYDVKM. The CDR3 runs 15 residues.

This chain joins TRBV10-2 and TRBJ2-7; 10 bases fit TRBD2. This CDR3 is built from 16 residues. J lost 5 bases, V lost 0 bases, and 7 bases had no gene match. The V gene's germline CDR1 is WSHSY and CDR2 SAAADI. The CDR3 DNA follows: TGCGCCAGCAGTGAGTCGGCTAGCGGGAGTTTTCACGAGCAGTACTTC. As protein: CASSESASGSFHEQYF.

This chain uses TRBV6-2 or TRBV6-3 with TRBJ1-6, with a weak D call TRBD1 (6 bases). The germline gives CDR1 MNHEY, CDR2 SVGEGT. CDR3 size: 17 residues. Deletions cut 3 bases from V and 7 bases from J, with 19 bases between. The chain's CDR3 is CASSYSTHRERNSPLHF. CDR3 in DNA: TGTGCCAGCAGTTATTCGACCCACAGGGAACGAAATTCACCCCTCCACTTT.

V usage is TRBV30 and J usage is TRBJ1-5; 11 bases are shared with TRBD1. The CDR3 length is 16 residues. In germline, CDR1 is GTSNPN, CDR2 SVGIG (reference sequence). Losses at the gene ends were 2 bases for V and 6 bases for J; bases not matched to a gene: 9. Here the CDR3 reads CAWSRTGGEGRQPQHF. The CDR3 DNA is TGTGCCTGGAGTCGGACAGGGGGCGAGGGGCGTCAGCCCCAGCATTTT.

V is TRBV3-1 (or the pseudogene TRBV3-2) and J is TRBJ1-4; weak D call: TRBD1 (5 bases). V shed 6 bases and J shed 1 base, with 9 bases lying between them. The CDR3 runs 14 residues. Germline loops: CDR1 LGHDT, CDR2 YNNKEL (reference sequence). The CDR3 DNA sequence: TGTGCCAGCAGAGGGACTGGAACTAATGAAAAACTGTTTTTT. Translating gives CASRGTGTNEKLFF.

The chain couples TRBV4-1 to TRBJ2-7, with 10 bases that match TRBD2. This CDR3 spans 19 amino acids. Germline trimming cut 4 bases from V and 3 bases from J; bases unmatched to any gene: 18. The germline V gene has CDR1 MGHRA and CDR2 YSYEKL. CDR3 protein: CASSRSTARTSGVHYEQYF. The CDR3 DNA sequence: TGCGCCAGCAGCCGTTCTACAGCTAGGACTAGCGGTGTTCACTACGAGCAGTACTTC.